Below, 13 T cell receptor beta chains from the same sample are listed, as sequenced in a study of cytomegalovirus exposure and HLA in healthy donors (dated by TCRdb to about 2017). The receptor library was made with the immunoSEQ multiplex PCR assay. A mixture of 60 forward primers for TCR Vbeta segments and 13 reverse primers for TCR Jbeta segments was used in the multiplex PCR. What TCRdb holds here is the immuneACCESS table cut down to in-frame rearrangements. Part of the clones is not present; checked against another copy, under half of the missing clones reflect an unresolved V gene, and the others are unexplained. The sample table contains 120,000 to 150,000 clones; only one count was recorded for 70% to 75% of them. The ten biggest clones cover over 1% of the sample. The sample consisted of PBMCs. These receptor sequences come from a woman aged 40 to 49 in good health and CMV-seronegative.

This chain joins TRBV7-6 and TRBJ2-1, with D possibly being TRBD2 (6 bases). Germline loops: CDR1 SGHVS, CDR2 FNYEAQ. The CDR3 runs 12 residues. Trimming removed 1 base from V and 10 bases from J, with 8 bases in between. The CDR3 sequence: CASSLVAEEQFF. The CDR3 DNA follows: TGTGCCAGCAGCTTAGTAGCGGAGGAGCAGTTCTTC.

This clone was seen just once. The chain employs TRBV7-5 and TRBJ2-7; the D call in the table, TRBD1, was not verified against the DNA. TRBV7-5 is deemed a pseudogene. The CDR3 has 13 amino acids. The CDR3 protein is CARSPGTRDEQYF. The DNA for the CDR3 is TGTGCCAGAAGCCCCGGGACAAGGGACGAGCAGTACTTC.

The chain joins TRBV30 to TRBJ1-1; 7 positions match TRBD1. Trimming cost V 1 base and J 1 base; bases outside gene matches: 12. Per germline, CDR1 GTSNPN and CDR2 SVGIG (reference sequence). The CDR3 sequence is 17 residues long. The DNA of the CDR3 is TGTGCCTGGAGTGACCCACCCTACAGGGGTAAGAACACTGAAGCTTTCTTT. Translating gives CAWSDPPYRGKNTEAFF.

The chain joins TRBV7-9 to TRBJ2-5, with D perhaps TRBD2 (5 bases). The CDR3 is made up of 13 amino acids. The V gene's germline CDR1 is SEHNR and CDR2 FQNEAQ (reference sequence). V gave up 5 bases and J gave up 5 bases, with 12 bases separating them. CDR3 in DNA: TGTGCCAGCAGCCTCCCGGGATGGGAGACCCAGTACTTC. Protein product: CASSLPGWETQYF.

The genes are TRBV9 and TRBJ1-2; D might be TRBD1 (6 bases). Germline CDR1 and CDR2: SGDLS and YYNGEE. The V and J ends lost 4 bases and 2 bases respectively, with 15 bases between them. The CDR3 covers 15 residues. DNA of the CDR3: TGTGCCAGCAGCCCCCAAGGGACACCGAACTATGGCTACACCTTC. It yields the protein CASSPQGTPNYGYTF.

The chain couples TRBV7-3 to TRBJ2-2, with 10 nucleotides matching TRBD2. V shed 5 bases, J shed 5 bases, and the junction held 5 bases outside the gene matches. The germline V gene encodes CDR1 SGHTA and CDR2 FQGTGA. There are 15 residues in the CDR3. The CDR3, as DNA: TGTGCCAGCAGCCGACTAGCGGGCATGACCGGGGAGCTGTTTTTT. Encoded protein: CASSRLAGMTGELFF.

The chain is built from TRBV7-8 and TRBJ1-1; 9 bases are shared with TRBD1. This CDR3 comprises 15 residues. Germline V gives CDR1 SGHVS, CDR2 FQNEAQ. The V and J ends lost 0 bases and 1 base, in that order; junction bases with no gene match: 0. This CDR3 is CASSLAGQGNTEAFF. Here the CDR3 DNA reads TGTGCCAGCAGCTTAGCGGGACAGGGGAACACTGAAGCTTTCTTT.

The chain joins TRBV9 to TRBJ1-2, with D possibly being TRBD1 (5 bases). With 4 bases removed from V and 6 bases from J, the gap between germline ends came to 10 bases. The CDR3 runs to 12 residues. Germline values: CDR1 SGDLS, CDR2 YYNGEE. The DNA of the CDR3 is TGTGCCAGCAGCTCCCCGACAGATGGCTACACCTTC. Residues: CASSSPTDGYTF.

The chain recombines TRBV6-1 with TRBJ2-4, with a possible D match to TRBD2 (5 bases). The CDR3 runs to 13 residues. Trimming took 8 bases from V and 8 from J, leaving 16 bases between them. CDR1 and CDR2 (germline): MNHNS, SASEGT. Here the CDR3 reads CASQLGPRDIQYF. In DNA form, the CDR3 reads TGTGCCAGCCAATTGGGTCCGCGGGACATTCAGTACTTC.

The chain links TRBV6-5 to TRBJ1-2; a weak D match, TRBD1 (5 bases). This CDR3 has 14 residues. Per germline, CDR1 MNHEY and CDR2 SVGAGI. The V and J ends lost 2 bases and 4 bases respectively, with 11 bases between them. CDR3 region: CASSYTEGPYGYTF. The CDR3 nucleotides read TGTGCCAGCAGTTACACGGAGGGGCCCTATGGCTACACCTTC.

The chain employs TRBV5-4 and TRBJ1-2; TRBD1 is a possible D gene (5 bases). This CDR3 contains 15 residues. Germline lookup yields CDR1 SGHNT and CDR2 YYREEE (reference sequence). V shed 4 bases and J shed 1 base, with 14 bases lying between them. The CDR3 spells CASSSPTEINYGYTF. The DNA for the CDR3 is TGTGCCAGCAGCAGCCCGACAGAGATTAACTATGGCTACACCTTC.

The chain combines TRBV28 with TRBJ1-1; 7 positions match TRBD1. J was trimmed by 3 bases and V by 6 bases; bases with no gene match: 1. The germline V gene has CDR1 MDHEN and CDR2 SYDVKM. The length of the CDR3 is 12 residues. CDR3 region: CASRDRHTEAFF. The DNA of the CDR3 is TGTGCCAGCAGGGACAGGCACACTGAAGCTTTCTTT.

The CDR3 DNA reads as TGTGCCAGCAGCATTAGGACAGGGCGGGAAAAACTGTTTTTT. Translation: CASSIRTGREKLFF. The chain combines TRBV5-6 with TRBJ1-4; 8 nucleotides agree with TRBD1. The CDR3 is 14 residues long. The V gene end was trimmed by 4 bases and the J gene end by 8 bases; junction bases not matched to a gene: 7. The germline CDR1 and CDR2 sequences are SGHDT and YYEEEE. The full variable domain, rest sourced from reference TRBV5-6 and TRBJ1-4, is DAGVTQSPTHLIKTRGQQVTLRCSPKSGHDTVSWYQQALGQGPQFIFQYYEEEERQRGNFPDRFSGHQFPNYSSELNVNALLLGDSALYLCASSIRTGREKLFFGSGTQLSVL.